The next 29 T cell receptor beta chains were all read from a single sample in a study of graft-versus-host responses after intestinal transplantation. What these receptors recognize is not known. Only in-frame clones appear in the TCRdb table, and some are missing; sequencing was by immunoSEQ multiplex PCR. The data contain around 67,000 clones, over 75% of them singletons. The sequenced sample was unstimulated CD4+ T cells sorted from spleen or lymph node cells, obtained before transplant. The origin of the receptors is a human donor who was the organ donor for an intestinal transplant.

The chain uses TRBV4-3 and TRBJ2-5; 9 nucleotides line up with TRBD1. Trimming removed 4 bases from V and 5 bases from J; junction bases left unmatched: 17. Germline V gene data show CDR1 as LGHNA and CDR2 as YSLEER. The CDR3 runs 18 residues. The DNA of the CDR3 is TGCGCCAGCAGCCCCCAAATCACGGAGGACAGGGGTCGGGAGACCCAGTACTTC. Its protein is CASSPQITEDRGRETQYF.

This clone was recorded only once. This chain uses TRBV28 with TRBJ1-5; maybe TRBD1 (5 bases). The CDR3 has 14 amino acids. Trimming cost V 1 base and J 7 bases, with 11 bases left between them. Germline loops: CDR1 MDHEN, CDR2 SYDVKM. This chain's CDR3 is CASSLSAGYQPQHF. DNA of the CDR3: TGTGCCAGCAGTTTATCAGCAGGGTACCAGCCCCAGCATTTT.

This chain uses TRBV28 with TRBJ2-7; 12 nucleotides line up with TRBD2. This CDR3 has 14 residues. The V gene's germline CDR1 is MDHEN and CDR2 SYDVKM. Germline trimming cut 4 bases from V and 6 bases from J; bases unmatched to any gene: 4. The CDR3 here is CASSSPGLAGEQYV. The CDR3 DNA reads as TGTGCCAGCAGTTCCCCGGGACTAGCGGGCGAGCAGTACGTC.

The sample holds one count of this clone. The chain is built from TRBV2 and TRBJ2-2; 9 nucleotides align to TRBD2. Unmatched junction bases numbered 1, after V lost 4 bases and J lost 4 bases. The CDR3 consists of 14 residues. Germline CDR1 SNHLY, CDR2 FYNNEI. CDR3 region: CASSGAGGTGELFF. The CDR3 DNA is TGTGCCAGCAGTGGAGCGGGGGGCACCGGGGAGCTGTTTTTT.

This rearrangement joins TRBV5-1 to TRBJ1-5, with 9 bases matching TRBD1. Looked up from germline, CDR1 is SGHRS and CDR2 is YFSETQ. V trimming: 3 bases; J trimming: 3 bases; junction bases outside the gene matches: 1. The CDR3 length is 14 residues. CDR3 amino acids: CASSWTGDNQPQHF. The DNA for the CDR3 is TGCGCCAGCAGCTGGACAGGGGACAATCAGCCCCAGCATTTT.

The CDR3 region has the DNA TGTGCCAGCAGCGCCAACTTACAGGTCGGCGGGGAGCTGTTTTTT. This encodes CASSANLQVGGELFF. V is TRBV9 and J is TRBJ2-2, with D maybe TRBD1 (5 bases). This CDR3 has 15 amino acids. V lost 3 bases, J lost 7 bases, and 16 bases lay in between. Germline CDR1 and CDR2: SGDLS and YYNGEE.

Only a few counts were recorded for this clone. This chain uses TRBV27 with TRBJ1-1; D remains ambiguous. This CDR3 comprises 13 residues. The V gene's germline CDR1 is MNHEY and CDR2 SMNVEV (reference sequence). V was pared by 5 bases and J by 4 bases, with 11 bases between. The CDR3 region is CASSVGGSTEAFF. The DNA for the CDR3 is TGTGCCAGCAGTGTAGGTGGGAGCACTGAAGCTTTCTTT.

V and J are TRBV5-1 and TRBJ2-7, with 7 bases identical to TRBD1. Looked up from germline, CDR1 is SGHRS and CDR2 is YFSETQ. Trimming removed 1 base from V and 4 bases from J; junction bases left unmatched: 2. The length of the CDR3 is 13 residues. As DNA, the CDR3 is TGCGCCAGCAGCTTGACAGGGGAGTACGAGCAGTACGTC. Encoded protein: CASSLTGEYEQYV.

The chain recombines TRBV7-9 with TRBJ1-5, with TRBD1 matching 9 bases. This CDR3 is 16 amino acids long. J lost 6 bases, V lost 5 bases, and 11 bases had no gene match. Germline values: CDR1 SEHNR, CDR2 FQNEAQ (reference sequence). CDR3 sequence reads: CASSPLDRGGGQPQHF. The CDR3 coding sequence is TGTGCCAGCAGCCCTCTGGACAGGGGAGGAGGTCAGCCCCAGCATTTT. The full variable domain, completed using reference TRBV7-9 and TRBJ1-5, is DTGVSQNPRHKITKRGQNVTFRCDPISEHNRLYWYRQTLGQGPEFLTYFQNEAQLEKSRLLSDRFSAERPKGSFSTLEIQRTEQGDSAMYLCASSPLDRGGGQPQHFGDGTRLSIL.

Details on this clone: Its ends do not fully match the called genes, so a read error is possible. The chain combines TRBV6-5 with TRBJ2-3, with D tentatively TRBD1 or TRBD2 (6 bases each). Germline CDR1 reads MNHEY; CDR2 reads SVGAGI. CDR3 length equals 14 residues. DNA of the CDR3: TGTACCAGCAGTTACTCGGGGGCAGCTGATACGCAGTATTTT. It is translated as CTSSYSGAADTQYF.

J is TRBJ1-4 and V is TRBV28; 8 nucleotides align to TRBD1. CDR3 length: 16 residues. The J segment lost 1 base and the V segment lost 7 bases, leaving 8 bases of the junction unmatched. Germline assignment: CDR1 MDHEN and CDR2 SYDVKM. The CDR3 spells CASTGQGKGTNEKLFF. In DNA, the CDR3 is TGTGCCAGCACAGGACAGGGAAAAGGAACTAATGAAAAACTGTTTTTT.

The V call is TRBV10-1, the J call TRBJ1-6, with TRBD1 as a possible D gene (6 bases). The CDR3 consists of 15 residues. V was clipped by 2 bases and J by 3 bases, with 8 bases between them. Per germline, CDR1 WNHNN and CDR2 SYGVQD (reference sequence). The CDR3 bases are TGCGCCAGCAGTGAGGGACAGAGCTATAATTCACCCCTCCACTTT. Its translation is CASSEGQSYNSPLHF.

The genes are TRBV11-2 and TRBJ2-7; TRBD1 is a possible D gene (6 bases). V shed 0 bases and J shed 2 bases, with 11 bases lying between them. Germline CDR1 reads SGHAT; CDR2 reads FQNNGV. The CDR3 totals 15 residues. The CDR3 region is CASSLDRTVTYEQYV. The CDR3, as DNA: TGTGCCAGCAGCTTAGATCGGACAGTGACCTACGAGCAGTACGTC.

This clone was recorded a few times. The rearrangement joins TRBV10-3 to TRBJ2-2; D is perhaps TRBD2 (7 bases). The germline CDR1 and CDR2 sequences are ENHRY and SYGVKD. Trimming left V 8 bases short and J 6 bases short, with 13 bases between. This CDR3 is 13 amino acids long. CDR3 nucleotide sequence: TGTGCCATCGGGGGGGGCGGACCCGGGGAGCTGTTTTTT. Its translation: CAIGGGGPGELFF.

This chain connects TRBV5-8 to TRBJ1-2; D gene unclear. CDR1 is SGHTS and CDR2 is YDEGEE in the germline V gene. V was trimmed by 2 bases and J by 5 bases, leaving 7 bases between them. The CDR3 has 12 amino acids. The CDR3 sequence is CASSLFRYGYTF. CDR3 nucleotide sequence: TGTGCCAGCAGCTTATTCCGGTATGGCTACACCTTC.

This clone occurred once. This rearrangement joins TRBV7-9 to TRBJ2-3; the match to TRBD1 covers 7 bases. Trimming removed 2 bases from V and 6 bases from J; junction bases left unmatched: 5. In germline, CDR1 is SEHNR, CDR2 FQNEAQ (reference sequence). CDR3 length equals 14 residues. CDR3 nucleotides: TGTGCCAGCAGCTTACGAGGGGGCAAGGATACGCAGTATTTT. Its protein product is CASSLRGGKDTQYF.

The chain carries TRBV6-6 and TRBJ1-5; D is undetermined. Germline CDR1 reads MNHNY; CDR2 reads SVGAGI (reference sequence). There are 15 residues in the CDR3. V lost 0 bases and J 2 bases, leaving 8 bases between the germline ends. In DNA form, the CDR3 reads TGTGCCAGCAGTTACTCCACGGGAGGCAATCAGCCCCAGCATTTT. It translates to CASSYSTGGNQPQHF.

The chain uses TRBV7-2 and TRBJ1-2; 7 nucleotides agree with TRBD1. The junction had 1 base not matched to a gene; V was cut back by 2 bases and J by 4 bases. CDR3 length: 13 amino acids. Per the germline V gene, CDR1 is SGHTA and CDR2 is FQGNSA. CDR3 sequence reads: CASSLRDSYGYTF. Here the CDR3 DNA reads TGTGCCAGCAGCTTAAGGGACAGCTATGGCTACACCTTC.

The J gene is TRBJ1-1, the V gene TRBV29-1; D uncertain. The CDR3 runs to 13 residues. The germline CDR1 and CDR2 sequences are SQVTM and ANQGSEA. The germline V and J ends were trimmed by 6 bases and 1 base, with 12 bases remaining between them. The chain's CDR3 is CSVTTQPNTEAFF. CDR3 nucleotide sequence: TGCAGCGTGACAACGCAGCCGAACACTGAAGCTTTCTTT. Full variable domain (missing parts from reference TRBV29-1 and TRBJ1-1): SAVISQKPSRDICQRGTSLTIQCQVDSQVTMMFWYRQQPGQSLTLIATANQGSEATYESGFVIDKFPISRPNLTFSTLTVSNMSPEDSSIYLCSVTTQPNTEAFFGQGTRLTVV.

This clone was found once. This sequence joins TRBV29-1 and TRBJ2-3, with 13 positions matching TRBD2. The CDR3 has 15 amino acids. J lost 3 bases, V lost 3 bases, and 3 bases had no gene match. CDR1 and CDR2 (germline): SQVTM, ANQGSEA. For the CDR3, the DNA is TGCAGCGTTGAGCCGGGACTAGCGGGAACAGATACGCAGTATTTT. The encoded protein is CSVEPGLAGTDTQYF.

The chain uses TRBV2 and TRBJ2-3, with 12 bases fitting TRBD2. Germline assignment: CDR1 SNHLY and CDR2 FYNNEI. This CDR3 comprises 14 residues. The V segment lost 5 bases and the J segment 4 bases; nucleotides outside the gene matches: 1. This chain's CDR3 is CASSLAGGPDTQYF. The CDR3 DNA is TGTGCCAGCAGTCTAGCGGGGGGGCCAGATACGCAGTATTTT.

The gene calls are TRBV7-9 and TRBJ2-3, with D possibly being TRBD2 (6 bases). From germline, CDR1 is SEHNR and CDR2 FQNEAQ (reference sequence). This CDR3 has 14 amino acids. V lost 10 bases, J lost 14 bases, and 28 bases lay in between. CDR3 coding DNA: TGTGCCACTACCGACCCCCCTCTTACCCAGCGGGCGTATTTT. Encoded protein: CATTDPPLTQRAYF.

This clone appeared once. The chain uses TRBV6-6 and TRBJ1-1, with D perhaps matching TRBD1 (6 bases). Trimming cost V 4 bases and J 2 bases, with 11 bases left between them. This CDR3 contains 14 residues. Per germline, CDR1 MNHNY and CDR2 SVGAGI (reference sequence). CDR3 protein: CASSWTAQNTEAFF. The CDR3 bases are TGTGCCAGCAGTTGGACAGCACAAAACACTGAAGCTTTCTTT.

The genes are TRBV28 and TRBJ1-1; 12 positions match TRBD1. Losses at the gene ends were 6 bases for V and 7 bases for J; bases not matched to a gene: 12. This CDR3 has 16 amino acids. Germline loops: CDR1 MDHEN, CDR2 SYDVKM. The CDR3 sequence: CASSPGGQGARNEAFF. The CDR3 nucleotides read TGTGCCAGCAGCCCCGGGGGACAGGGGGCGAGGAATGAAGCTTTCTTT.

The rearrangement uses TRBV5-1 and TRBJ2-3; D possibly corresponds to TRBD2 (5 bases). CDR1 is SGHRS, CDR2 YFSETQ, per germline. The CDR3 loop spans 14 amino acids. V was cut by 4 bases and J by 4 bases, with 13 bases left in between. The CDR3 coding sequence is TGCGCCAGCAGCCAGGTGGAGGAGGCAGATACGCAGTATTTT. Translated, it gives CASSQVEEADTQYF.

This clone was detected once. V usage is TRBV28 and J usage is TRBJ1-3; the match to TRBD1 covers 9 bases. CDR3 length: 16 residues. V lost 5 bases and J lost 1; bases outside the gene matches: 6. Per the germline V gene, CDR1 is MDHEN and CDR2 is SYDVKM. The CDR3 spells CASSAIGTGSGNTIYF. For the CDR3, the DNA is TGTGCCAGCAGTGCCATAGGGACAGGGTCTGGAAACACCATATATTTT.

The chain joins TRBV6-6 to TRBJ1-5; 8 bases match TRBD1. This CDR3 contains 14 residues. Germline CDR1 reads MNHNY; CDR2 reads SVGAGI (reference sequence). V lost 0 bases, J lost 5 bases, and 0 bases stayed unmatched. CDR3 sequence: CASSYSTGDQPQHF. DNA for the CDR3: TGTGCCAGCAGTTACTCGACAGGGGATCAGCCCCAGCATTTT.

In its sample, this clone was seen once. This chain links TRBV11-1 with TRBJ2-2; D not resolved. The CDR3 is made up of 15 amino acids. CDR1 and CDR2 from the germline V gene are SGHAT and FQDESV (reference sequence). The V end was cut by 1 base, the J end by 1 base, with 7 bases between. This CDR3 is CASSLGRVNTGELFF. CDR3 DNA: TGTGCCAGCAGCTTAGGTAGAGTGAACACCGGGGAGCTGTTTTTT.

The chain joins TRBV11-1 to TRBJ1-1; 9 bases align to TRBD1. Germline CDR1 reads SGHAT; CDR2 reads FQDESV (reference sequence). This CDR3 is built from 15 residues. V dropped 2 bases and J dropped 5; count of bases not matched to a gene: 6. The CDR3 nucleotides read TGTGCCAGCAGCTTACCGGACAGGGGCCCTACTGAAGCTTTCTTT. Its protein product is CASSLPDRGPTEAFF.